Sequencing of this T cell receptor (beta chain) was carried out in a study of Tregs in tolerant kidney transplant recipients. General observations from the study: Tregs expanded with activated donor B cells seemed most donor-specific. Few patients were studied, so findings need validation in larger groups.

TCRdb's copy holds only in-frame clones and misses some; the assay was immunoSEQ multiplex PCR. The sample has roughly 80,000 clones, around 93% seen once. As concerns this clone: Its antigen is unidentified.

Unstimulated regulatory T cells (CD4+CD25+CD127-), CD4+CD25- non-regulatory cells, CD4 and CD8 cells were FACS-sorted from thawed PBMCs. Before regulatory T cell sorting, thawed PBMCs rested overnight at 37°C in 200 IU/ml IL-2. V dropped 3 bases and J dropped 0 bases, with 11 bases sitting between them. Germline V gene lookup returns CDR1 LNHDA and CDR2 SQIVND (reference sequence). CDR3 length: 15 amino acids. This rearrangement joins TRBV19 to TRBJ1-1; TRBD1 might be the D (6 bases). The receptor comes from a human donor who received a combined kidney and bone marrow transplant. The sequencing here drew on Tregs from blood, taken before the transplant. Written as DNA, the CDR3 is TGTGCCAGTAGTATTAAGGAGGGGGTGAACACTGAAGCTTTCTTT. This encodes CASSIKEGVNTEAFF.